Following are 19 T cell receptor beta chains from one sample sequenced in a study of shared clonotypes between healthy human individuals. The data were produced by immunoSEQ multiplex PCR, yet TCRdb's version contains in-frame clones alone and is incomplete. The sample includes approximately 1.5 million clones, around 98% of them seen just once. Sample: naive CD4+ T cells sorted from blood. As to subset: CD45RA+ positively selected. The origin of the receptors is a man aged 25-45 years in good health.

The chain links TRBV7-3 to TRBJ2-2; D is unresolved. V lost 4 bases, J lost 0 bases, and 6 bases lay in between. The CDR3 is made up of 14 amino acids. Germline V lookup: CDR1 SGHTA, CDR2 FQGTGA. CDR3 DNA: TGTGCCAGCAGCTACAGACCGAACACCGGGGAGCTGTTTTTT. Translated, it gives CASSYRPNTGELFF.

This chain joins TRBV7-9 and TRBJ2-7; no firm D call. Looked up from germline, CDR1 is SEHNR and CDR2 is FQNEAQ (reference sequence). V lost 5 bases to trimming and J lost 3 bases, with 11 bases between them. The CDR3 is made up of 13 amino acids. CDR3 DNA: TGTGCCAGCAGCGCCCTGGCGAGCTACGAGCAGTACTTC. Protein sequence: CASSALASYEQYF.

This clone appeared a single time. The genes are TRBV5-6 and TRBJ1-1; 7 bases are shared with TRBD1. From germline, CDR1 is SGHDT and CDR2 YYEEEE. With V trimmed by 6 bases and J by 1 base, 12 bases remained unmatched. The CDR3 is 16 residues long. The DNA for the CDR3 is TGTGCCAGCAACCCCTTAGGGACAGTTTCGAACACTGAAGCTTTCTTT. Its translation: CASNPLGTVSNTEAFF.

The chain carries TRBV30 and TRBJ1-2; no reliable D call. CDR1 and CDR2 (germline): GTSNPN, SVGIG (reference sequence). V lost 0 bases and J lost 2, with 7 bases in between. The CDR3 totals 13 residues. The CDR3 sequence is CAWSVWQNYGYTF. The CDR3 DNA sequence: TGTGCCTGGAGTGTATGGCAGAACTATGGCTACACCTTC.

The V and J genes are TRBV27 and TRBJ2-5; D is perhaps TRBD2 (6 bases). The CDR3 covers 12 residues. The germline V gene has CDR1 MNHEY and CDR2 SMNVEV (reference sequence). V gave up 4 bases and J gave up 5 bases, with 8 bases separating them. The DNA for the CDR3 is TGTGCCAGCAGTTCCGCGGGGGAGACCCAGTACTTC. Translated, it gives CASSSAGETQYF.

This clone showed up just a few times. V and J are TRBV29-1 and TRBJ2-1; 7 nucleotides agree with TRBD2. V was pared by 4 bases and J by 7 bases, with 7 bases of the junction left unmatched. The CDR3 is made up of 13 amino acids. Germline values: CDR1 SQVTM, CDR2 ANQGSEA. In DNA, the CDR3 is TGCAGCGTTGGTCTAGCGGATATAAATGAGCAGTTCTTC. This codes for CSVGLADINEQFF.

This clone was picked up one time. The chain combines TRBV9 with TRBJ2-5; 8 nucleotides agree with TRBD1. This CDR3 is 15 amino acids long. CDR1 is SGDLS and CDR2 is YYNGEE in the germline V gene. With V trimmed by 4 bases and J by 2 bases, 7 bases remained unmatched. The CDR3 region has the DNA TGTGCCAGCAGCCCCCGGGACAGGCAACAAGAGACCCAGTACTTC. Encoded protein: CASSPRDRQQETQYF. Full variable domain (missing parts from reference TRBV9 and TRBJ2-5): DSGVTQTPKHLITATGQRVTLRCSPRSGDLSVYWYQQSLDQGLQFLIQYYNGEERAKGNILERFSAQQFPDLHSELNLSSLELGDSALYFCASSPRDRQQETQYFGPGTRLLVL.

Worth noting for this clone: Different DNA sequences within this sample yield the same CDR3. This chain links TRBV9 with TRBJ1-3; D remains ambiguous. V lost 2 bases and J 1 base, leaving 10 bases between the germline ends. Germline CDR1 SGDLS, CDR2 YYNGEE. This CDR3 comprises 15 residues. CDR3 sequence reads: CASSVGGQSGNTIYF. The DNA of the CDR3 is TGTGCCAGCAGCGTCGGCGGGCAATCTGGAAACACCATATATTTT. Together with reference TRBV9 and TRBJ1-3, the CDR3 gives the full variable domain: DSGVTQTPKHLITATGQRVTLRCSPRSGDLSVYWYQQSLDQGLQFLIQYYNGEERAKGNILERFSAQQFPDLHSELNLSSLELGDSALYFCASSVGGQSGNTIYFGEGSWLTVV.

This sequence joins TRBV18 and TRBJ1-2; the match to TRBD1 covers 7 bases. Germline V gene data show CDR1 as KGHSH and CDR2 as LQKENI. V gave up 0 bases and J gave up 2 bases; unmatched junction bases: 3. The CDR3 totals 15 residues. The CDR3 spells CASSPPGQLNYGYTF. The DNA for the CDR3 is TGTGCCAGCTCACCACCGGGACAGCTGAACTATGGCTACACCTTC. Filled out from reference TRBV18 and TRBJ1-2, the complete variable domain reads NAGVMQNPRHLVRRRGQEARLRCSPMKGHSHVYWYRQLPEEGLKFMVYLQKENIIDESGMPKERFSAEFPKEGPSILRIQQVVRGDSAAYFCASSPPGQLNYGYTFGSGTRLTVV.

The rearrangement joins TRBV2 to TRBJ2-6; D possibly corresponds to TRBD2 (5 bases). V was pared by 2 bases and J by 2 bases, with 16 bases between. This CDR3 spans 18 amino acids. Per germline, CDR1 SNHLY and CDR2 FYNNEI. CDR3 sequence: CASSERRLRGAGANVLTF. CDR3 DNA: TGTGCCAGCAGTGAACGACGGCTTCGGGGAGCTGGGGCCAACGTCCTGACTTTC.

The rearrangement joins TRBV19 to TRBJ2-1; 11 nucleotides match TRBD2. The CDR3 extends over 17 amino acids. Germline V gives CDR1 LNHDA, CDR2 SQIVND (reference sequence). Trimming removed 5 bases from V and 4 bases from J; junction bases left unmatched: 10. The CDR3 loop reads CASSARLTSGRYNEQFF. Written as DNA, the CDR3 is TGTGCCAGTAGTGCCCGGTTAACTAGCGGGAGATACAATGAGCAGTTCTTC. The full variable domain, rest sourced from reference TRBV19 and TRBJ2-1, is DGGITQSPKYLFRKEGQNVTLSCEQNLNHDAMYWYRQDPGQGLRLIYYSQIVNDFQKGDIAEGYSVSREKKESFPLTVTSAQKNPTAFYLCASSARLTSGRYNEQFFGPGTRLTVL.

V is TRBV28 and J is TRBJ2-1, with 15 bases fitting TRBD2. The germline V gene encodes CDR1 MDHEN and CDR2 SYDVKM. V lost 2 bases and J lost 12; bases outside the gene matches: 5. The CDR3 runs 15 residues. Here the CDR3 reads CASSLRTSGRASQFF. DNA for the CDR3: TGTGCCAGCAGTTTACGGACTAGCGGGAGGGCGTCGCAGTTCTTC.

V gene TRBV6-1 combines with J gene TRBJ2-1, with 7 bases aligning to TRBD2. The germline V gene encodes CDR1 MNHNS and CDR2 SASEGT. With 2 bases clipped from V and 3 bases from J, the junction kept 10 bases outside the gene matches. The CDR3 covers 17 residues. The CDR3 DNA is TGTGCCAGCAGTGAATGGCATCGGCTAGCGGACTACAATGAGCAGTTCTTC. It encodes CASSEWHRLADYNEQFF.

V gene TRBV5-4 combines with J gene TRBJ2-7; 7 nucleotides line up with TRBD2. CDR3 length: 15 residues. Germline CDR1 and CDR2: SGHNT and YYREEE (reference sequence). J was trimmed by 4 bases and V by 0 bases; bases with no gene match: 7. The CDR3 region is CASSLAWQGLYEQYF. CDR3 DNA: TGTGCCAGCAGCTTGGCCTGGCAGGGACTATACGAGCAGTACTTC.

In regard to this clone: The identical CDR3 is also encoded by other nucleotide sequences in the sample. The CDR3 bases are TGCGCCAGCAGCTTAGGGACTACTCAAGAGACCCAGTACTTC. Amino acids: CASSLGTTQETQYF. The genes are TRBV5-1 and TRBJ2-5; 7 positions match TRBD2. CDR1 and CDR2 (germline): SGHRS, YFSETQ. V lost 2 bases to trimming and J lost 2 bases; unmatched junction nucleotides: 3. The CDR3 sequence is 14 residues long.

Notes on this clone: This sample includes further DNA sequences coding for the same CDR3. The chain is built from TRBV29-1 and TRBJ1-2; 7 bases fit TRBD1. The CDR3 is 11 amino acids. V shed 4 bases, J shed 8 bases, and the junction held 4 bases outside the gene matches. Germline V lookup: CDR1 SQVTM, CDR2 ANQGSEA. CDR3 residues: CSVGQGQGYTF. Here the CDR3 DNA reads TGCAGCGTTGGACAGGGACAAGGCTACACCTTC.

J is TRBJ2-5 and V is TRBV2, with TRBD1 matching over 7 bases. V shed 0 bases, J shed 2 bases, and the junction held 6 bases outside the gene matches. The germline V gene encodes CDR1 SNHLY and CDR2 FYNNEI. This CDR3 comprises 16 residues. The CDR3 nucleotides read TGTGCCAGCAGTGAAGCGTACAGGGGCCGACAAGAGACCCAGTACTTC. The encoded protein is CASSEAYRGRQETQYF.

The CDR3 bases are TGCGCCAGCAGCTTGAACAGGGGGTTAGAGACCCAGTACTTC. Its translation: CASSLNRGLETQYF. The genes are TRBV5-1 and TRBJ2-5; 8 bases align to TRBD1. V trimming: 1 base; J trimming: 4 bases; junction bases outside the gene matches: 3. Germline-derived CDR1 and CDR2 are SGHRS and YFSETQ. This CDR3 contains 14 residues.

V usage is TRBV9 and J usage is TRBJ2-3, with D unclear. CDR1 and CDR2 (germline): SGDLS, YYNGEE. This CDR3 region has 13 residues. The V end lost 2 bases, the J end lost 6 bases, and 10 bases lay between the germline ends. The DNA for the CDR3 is TGTGCCAGCAGCGTCTCACCCTCGGATACGCAGTATTTT. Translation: CASSVSPSDTQYF. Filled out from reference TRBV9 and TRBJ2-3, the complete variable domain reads DSGVTQTPKHLITATGQRVTLRCSPRSGDLSVYWYQQSLDQGLQFLIQYYNGEERAKGNILERFSAQQFPDLHSELNLSSLELGDSALYFCASSVSPSDTQYFGPGTRLTVL.